The following is a TCR beta chain sequence with its context. Germline CDR1 is SGDLS and CDR2 is YYNGEE. This CDR3 has 15 residues. V shed 4 bases, J shed 7 bases, and the junction held 7 bases outside the gene matches. The data belong to a study of blood T cell repertoires in COVID-19. Looking at the study overall: The United States, Italy and Spain provided the acute and convalescent COVID-19 samples.

Here immunoSEQ multiplex PCR was the method, and the copy in TCRdb shows in-frame clones only, minus some. This sample has 30,000 to 35,000 clones; around 85% occur once, and the top ten carry roughly 15%. The specimen was peripheral blood. The receptor's source is a human donor with acute or convalescent COVID-19. The donor label of this sample is uncertain. The rearrangement links TRBV9 to TRBJ2-1; TRBD2 aligns across 11 bases. The CDR3 sequence is CASSPLAGVGNEQFF. CDR3 nucleotides: TGTGCCAGCAGCCCACTAGCGGGAGTAGGGAATGAGCAGTTCTTC. Using reference TRBV9 and TRBJ2-1 for the parts outside the CDR3, the full variable domain is DSGVTQTPKHLITATGQRVTLRCSPRSGDLSVYWYQQSLDQGLQFLIQYYNGEERAKGNILERFSAQQFPDLHSELNLSSLELGDSALYFCASSPLAGVGNEQFFGPGTRLTVL.